One and the same sample provided the 5 T cell receptor beta chains below, sequenced in a study of T cells in women clearing cervical HPV infection (dated by TCRdb to the late 2010s). Library preparation used the immunoSEQ multiplex PCR assay. TCRdb took this table from immuneACCESS and kept in-frame rearrangements with V and J called. Such tables lack part of the clones; where checked against another copy, unresolved V genes explain under half of the gap, and the rest is unexplained. This specimen's table enumerates under 20,000 clones. Approximately 3.5% of the sample goes to the ten largest clones. The sample comprised blood buffy coat. Source of these receptors: a woman aged 18 to 75 with a cervical HPV16 infection that either progressed to CIN3+ or cleared (not recorded which).

Points on this clone: The read ends 3 residues early relative to the CDR3; the germline J gene fills the gap. This chain uses TRBV6-1 with TRBJ1-3; maybe TRBD1 (6 bases). The CDR3 is made up of 15 amino acids. V shed 3 bases and J shed 3 bases, with 12 bases lying between them. CDR1 and CDR2 (germline): MNHNS, SASEGT. This CDR3 reads CASSDTRGGGNTIYF. The DNA read from the CDR3 is TGTGCCAGCAGTGATACCAGGGGCGGTGGAAACACC.

With regard to this clone: The observed sequence ends 3 residues before the CDR3 terminus, with the missing tail filled in from the germline J gene. J is TRBJ2-2 and V is TRBV20-1; D may be TRBD1 (5 bases). The CDR3 runs 16 residues. Trimming cost V 0 bases and J 4 bases, with 15 bases left between them. Germline CDR1 is DFQATT and CDR2 is SNEGSKA (reference sequence). This chain's CDR3 is CSARDSRSGRTGELFF. CDR3 DNA (partial): TGCAGTGCTAGAGATAGTAGGTCAGGGCGCACCGGGGAG.

Remarks on this clone: The missing CDR3 end, 3 residues past where the read stops, is filled in from the germline J gene. The V gene is TRBV12-3 or TRBV12-4, the J gene TRBJ2-3; TRBD2 aligns across 11 bases. This CDR3 has 14 amino acids. The CDR3 loop is CASSPTLAGGSQYF. The sequenced part of the CDR3 DNA is TGTGCCAGCAGTCCTACTCTAGCGGGGGGATCG.

On this clone: Read data end 3 residues before the CDR3 end; the end is taken from the germline J gene. J is TRBJ2-6 and V is TRBV19; D ambiguous. Germline assignment: CDR1 LNHDA and CDR2 SQIVND (reference sequence). V lost 6 bases and J 0 bases, leaving 9 bases between the germline ends. The CDR3 totals 15 residues. The sequenced part of the CDR3 DNA is TGTGCCAGTAGGTTCCGCAGCTCTGGGGCCAACGTC. Amino acids: CASRFRSSGANV. The complete CDR3 reads CASRFRSSGANVLTF.

CDR3 DNA, as far as it was read: TGTGCCAGCAGCCAACCTGAATTACTTCGGGACAGGGGAGGAACTGAA. The encoded protein is CASSQPELLRDRGGTE. The whole CDR3 reads CASSQPELLRDRGGTEAFF. The rearrangement joins TRBV16 to TRBJ1-1, with 10 bases that match TRBD1. The CDR3 extends 3 residues past the end of the read, so its final part is completed from the germline J gene. V was clipped by 2 bases and J by 5 bases; unmatched bases: 17. The CDR3 consists of 19 residues. CDR1 and CDR2 (germline): KGHSY, FQNENV.